These 30 T cell receptor beta chains originate from one sample sequenced in a study of neurological immune-mediated disorders (dated by TCRdb to between 2018 and 2021). Preparation of the library involved 5' RACE. Sequencing relied on an Illumina HiSeq 2500. TCRdb reworked the public reads: Q25 trimming with fastp, MiXCR clone assembly, productive beta chains retained. Identical CDR3 protein sequences are pooled into one entry, listed with their most common genes and DNA. The sample yields about 30,000 distinct CDR3 sequences; under 6% were counted once. The top ten clones comprise around 1.9% of the sample. The sequenced sample was CD4+ T cells from blood. Receptors were obtained from a woman in her fifties or sixties in good health.

This clonotype was picked up many times. The rearrangement links TRBV5-1 to TRBJ2-2; D is unclear. Trimming pared 9 bases from V and 0 bases from J, leaving 3 bases between. The CDR3 spans 11 residues. The germline V gene encodes CDR1 SGHRS and CDR2 YFSETQ. The CDR3 here is CATSNTGELFF. In nucleotides, the CDR3 is TGCGCCACCTCGAACACCGGGGAGCTGTTTTTT.

The sample holds many counts of this clonotype. The V gene is TRBV11-2, the J gene TRBJ1-5, with TRBD1 identical over 12 bases. The CDR3 sequence is 15 residues long. Germline V gives CDR1 SGHAT, CDR2 FQNNGV. The J segment lost 4 bases and the V segment lost 5 bases, leaving 3 bases of the junction unmatched. This chain's CDR3 is CASSPGQGANQPQHF. The CDR3 DNA follows: TGTGCCAGCAGCCCGGGACAGGGGGCGAATCAGCCCCAGCATTTT.

This clonotype was detected many times. The chain is built from TRBV9 and TRBJ2-3, with D possibly TRBD1 on 6 matching bases. This CDR3 region has 15 residues. The germline V and J ends were trimmed by 0 bases and 2 bases, with 10 bases remaining between them. Germline-derived CDR1 and CDR2 are SGDLS and YYNGEE. The CDR3 here is CASSVVGQNTDTQYF. The DNA of the CDR3 is TGTGCCAGCAGCGTAGTAGGACAGAACACAGATACGCAGTATTTT.

The sample holds many counts of this clonotype. V gene TRBV5-1 combines with J gene TRBJ1-4, with D hard to call. CDR3 length: 16 amino acids. Germline values: CDR1 SGHRS, CDR2 YFSETQ. V was clipped by 2 bases and J by 4 bases, with 15 bases between them. The CDR3 reads CASSFSDPKLNEKLFF. The CDR3 bases are TGCGCCAGCAGCTTCAGTGATCCCAAACTTAATGAAAAACTGTTTTTT.

This clonotype was picked up many times. This rearrangement joins TRBV5-1 to TRBJ2-2; tentatively, D is TRBD1 (6 bases). The CDR3 sequence is 14 residues long. The germline V gene encodes CDR1 SGHRS and CDR2 YFSETQ. Trimming cost V 4 bases and J 1 base, with 8 bases left between them. CDR3 DNA sequence: TGCGCCAGCAGCCAGGACAGGAACACCGGGGAGCTGTTTTTT. This sequence encodes CASSQDRNTGELFF.

The table lists this clonotype with many counts. V gene TRBV6-2 or TRBV6-3 combines with J gene TRBJ2-3; 9 nucleotides align to TRBD2. Germline CDR1 MNHEY, CDR2 SVGEGT. J gave up 3 bases and V 6 bases, and 13 bases lay outside the gene matches. The CDR3 sequence is 17 residues long. In DNA, the CDR3 is TGTGCCAGCAGCTTTTTCGGTAGCGGGGGTAGGACAGATACGCAGTATTTT. Its translation: CASSFFGSGGRTDTQYF.

This clonotype occurred many times. The rearrangement uses TRBV7-2 and TRBJ2-1; a possible D gene is TRBD2 (6 bases). The CDR3 length is 16 residues. Trimming took 1 base from V and 5 from J, leaving 15 bases between them. Germline V lookup: CDR1 SGHTA, CDR2 FQGNSA. The CDR3 region is CASSLGIGRIHNEQFF. In DNA form, the CDR3 reads TGTGCCAGCAGCTTAGGCATCGGGAGAATCCACAATGAGCAGTTCTTC.

This clonotype was counted many times. The chain recombines TRBV11-2 with TRBJ1-1; D gene unclear. The CDR3 extends over 11 amino acids. From germline, CDR1 is SGHAT and CDR2 FQNNGV. V gave up 5 bases and J gave up 6 bases, with 7 bases separating them. CDR3 region: CASSPRAEAFF. The CDR3 coding sequence is TGTGCCAGCAGCCCCCGGGCTGAAGCTTTCTTT.

This clonotype was observed at least ten times. DNA for the CDR3: TGTGCCAGCGCGCAGGGACAGCTTATTTCACCCCTCCACTTT. Protein sequence: CASAQGQLISPLHF. J is TRBJ1-6 and V is TRBV7-3; 7 nucleotides align to TRBD1. Germline values: CDR1 SGHTA, CDR2 FQGTGA. The length of the CDR3 is 14 residues. The ends lost 8 bases at V and 9 bases at J; junction bases unmatched: 10. Using reference TRBV7-3 and TRBJ1-6 for the parts outside the CDR3, the full variable domain is GAGVSQTPSNKVTEKGKYVELRCDPISGHTALYWYRQSLGQGPEFLIYFQGTGAADDSGLPNDRFFAVRPEGSVSTLKIQRTERGDSAVYLCASAQGQLISPLHFGNGTRLTVT.

This clonotype was counted at least ten times. The CDR3 loop is CSVGSGTGVGGYTF. In DNA, the CDR3 is TGCAGTGTTGGCTCCGGGACAGGGGTGGGGGGCTACACCTTC. V gene TRBV20-1 combines with J gene TRBJ1-2; 10 nucleotides agree with TRBD1. There are 14 residues in the CDR3. V shed 7 bases and J 8 bases; nucleotides not matched to a gene: 13. Germline V gene sequence: CDR1 DFQATT, CDR2 SNEGSKA (reference sequence).

This clonotype was observed at least ten times. This chain joins TRBV10-3 and TRBJ2-6; D is ambiguous. The germline V gene has CDR1 ENHRY and CDR2 SYGVKD. The CDR3 sequence is 15 residues long. V lost 4 bases to trimming and J lost 4 bases, with 11 bases between them. CDR3 in DNA: TGTGCCATCAGTGGTAGGGTAGACGGGGCCAACGTCCTGACTTTC. Amino acids: CAISGRVDGANVLTF.

This clonotype was found many times. This chain links TRBV11-2 with TRBJ2-1; 7 bases agree with TRBD2. Losses at the gene ends were 0 bases for V and 10 bases for J; bases not matched to a gene: 3. There are 13 residues in the CDR3. The germline V gene has CDR1 SGHAT and CDR2 FQNNGV. This CDR3 is CASSLEPGGEQFF. The DNA of the CDR3 is TGTGCCAGCAGCTTAGAGCCCGGGGGGGAGCAGTTCTTC. The full variable domain, with the rest looked up from reference TRBV11-2 and TRBJ2-1, is EAGVAQSPRYKIIEKRQSVAFWCNPISGHATLYWYQQILGQGPKLLIQFQNNGVVDDSQLPKDRFSAERLKGVDSTLKIQPAKLEDSAVYLCASSLEPGGEQFFGPGTRLTVL.

This clonotype was recorded many times. The chain recombines TRBV7-9 with TRBJ2-1; D perhaps matches TRBD1 (6 bases). Germline lookup yields CDR1 SEHNR and CDR2 FQNEAQ (reference sequence). The V end lost 1 base, the J end lost 5 bases, and 9 bases lay between the germline ends. The CDR3 consists of 14 residues. This chain's CDR3 is CASSLGQVHNEQFF. In nucleotides, the CDR3 is TGTGCCAGCAGCTTAGGACAGGTCCACAATGAGCAGTTCTTC.

This clonotype was seen ten or more times. The genes are TRBV20-1 and TRBJ2-5, with D unresolved. Trimming shortened V by 0 bases and J by 2 bases, and 10 bases separated the two germline ends. The length of the CDR3 is 14 residues. Germline CDR1 DFQATT, CDR2 SNEGSKA (reference sequence). CDR3 residues: CSARDHGLQETQYF. The CDR3 DNA reads as TGCAGTGCTAGAGATCACGGCCTACAAGAGACCCAGTACTTC.

The CDR3 nucleotides are TGCGCCAGCAGCGTGGCCGGGACAGCTAGGGAAAAACTGTTTTTT. Its translation is CASSVAGTAREKLFF. This sequence joins TRBV5-1 and TRBJ1-4; 7 bases align to TRBD1. The ends lost 4 bases at V and 8 bases at J; junction bases unmatched: 11. The CDR3 contains 15 residues. Germline CDR1 reads SGHRS; CDR2 reads YFSETQ.

This clonotype was recorded many times. The CDR3 coding sequence is TGTGCCAGCAGCCCCTTGGACAGGGGGCTCTACGAGCAGTACTTC. Protein product: CASSPLDRGLYEQYF. J is TRBJ2-7 and V is TRBV3-1; 11 bases map to TRBD1. In germline, CDR1 is LGHDT, CDR2 YNNKEL (reference sequence). Trimming cost V 4 bases and J 3 bases; bases outside gene matches: 5. The CDR3 length is 15 residues.

The sample holds many counts of this clonotype. The chain links TRBV20-1 to TRBJ2-3, with 9 bases aligning to TRBD2. The junction had 8 bases not matched to a gene; V was cut back by 3 bases and J by 4 bases. This CDR3 is built from 15 residues. The germline CDR1 and CDR2 sequences are DFQATT and SNEGSKA (reference sequence). The CDR3 is CSASGAGGRPDTQYF. The CDR3 DNA follows: TGCAGTGCTAGTGGCGCGGGGGGGAGGCCAGATACGCAGTATTTT.

This clonotype was recorded at least ten times. This chain uses TRBV5-1 with TRBJ1-2, with TRBD1 identical over 8 bases. V lost 0 bases, J lost 3 bases, and 1 base stayed unmatched. The CDR3 sequence is 14 residues long. The germline V gene encodes CDR1 SGHRS and CDR2 YFSETQ. CDR3 protein: CASSLEGQDYGYTF. The CDR3 DNA is TGCGCCAGCAGCTTGGAGGGACAGGACTATGGCTACACCTTC.

At least ten counts were recorded for this clonotype. V is TRBV20-1 and J is TRBJ2-2; D may be TRBD1 or TRBD2 (5 bases each). Per germline, CDR1 DFQATT and CDR2 SNEGSKA (reference sequence). V lost 3 bases to trimming and J lost 6 bases, with 17 bases between them. The CDR3 length is 15 residues. The CDR3 sequence: CSASFVRGRAGELFF. The CDR3 nucleotides read TGCAGTGCTAGCTTCGTACGGGGCCGGGCCGGGGAGCTGTTTTTT.

In its sample, this clonotype was seen many times. The V call is TRBV7-9, the J call TRBJ2-7; D perhaps matches TRBD1 (6 bases). Per the germline V gene, CDR1 is SEHNR and CDR2 is FQNEAQ (reference sequence). V lost 2 bases to trimming and J lost 0 bases, with 11 bases between them. This CDR3 has 15 amino acids. CDR3 in DNA: TGTGCCAGCAGCTTAATCAGGGGTTCCTCCTACGAGCAGTACTTC. It translates to CASSLIRGSSYEQYF.

This clonotype was recorded at least ten times. The chain is built from TRBV29-1 and TRBJ2-1; TRBD1 matches at 7 bases. The trim removed 2 bases at V and 5 bases at J, leaving 9 bases unmatched. The CDR3 length is 15 residues. Germline V gene sequence: CDR1 SQVTM, CDR2 ANQGSEA. CDR3 loop: CSVELPGQRNNEQFF. The DNA for the CDR3 is TGCAGCGTTGAACTACCGGGACAGAGAAACAATGAGCAGTTCTTC.

This clonotype has a count of ten or more. The chain couples TRBV20-1 to TRBJ1-5; possibly TRBD1 for D (5 bases). From germline, CDR1 is DFQATT and CDR2 SNEGSKA (reference sequence). The CDR3 has 13 amino acids. Trimming cost V 6 bases and J 5 bases, with 14 bases left between them. CDR3 protein: CSARGGGDQPQHF. In DNA form, the CDR3 reads TGCAGTGCGAGGGGTGGAGGTGATCAGCCCCAGCATTTT.

There are many counts of this clonotype. This sequence joins TRBV12-3 or TRBV12-4 and TRBJ1-5; D remains unclear. Deletions cut 9 bases from V and 2 bases from J, with 14 bases between. CDR3 size: 14 residues. The CDR3 sequence: CASVNGGGNQPQHF. The CDR3 DNA follows: TGTGCCAGTGTTAATGGAGGAGGCAATCAGCCCCAGCATTTT.

This clonotype was recorded at least ten times. V gene TRBV28 combines with J gene TRBJ1-1, with 7 positions matching TRBD1. The CDR3 has 11 residues. Germline trimming cut 3 bases from V and 11 bases from J; bases unmatched to any gene: 3. Germline V CDR1 and CDR2: MDHEN, SYDVKM. DNA of the CDR3: TGTGCCAGCAGTTTCGGCAGGGGGGCTTTCTTT. Its translation: CASSFGRGAFF.

This clonotype was recorded at least ten times. This CDR3 reads CASSREGRNYGYTF. CDR3 DNA sequence: TGTGCCAGCAGCCGCGAGGGCAGAAACTATGGCTACACCTTC. The chain recombines TRBV5-6 with TRBJ1-2; D unclear. CDR3 size: 14 residues. The V end was cut by 4 bases, the J end by 2 bases, with 12 bases between. Germline V lookup: CDR1 SGHDT, CDR2 YYEEEE.

This clonotype was seen repeatedly, ten times or more. CDR3 nucleotides: TGCGCCAGCAGCTTACAGGGTACGGTCTACGAGCAGTACTTC. Its translation is CASSLQGTVYEQYF. The V gene is TRBV5-1, the J gene TRBJ2-7, with D possibly matching TRBD1 (6 bases). In germline, CDR1 is SGHRS, CDR2 YFSETQ. The V end was cut by 2 bases, the J end by 3 bases, with 12 bases between. The CDR3 totals 14 residues.

This clonotype came up many times. The CDR3 loop reads CSASGGQGHGGNTIYF. For the CDR3, the DNA is TGCAGTGCTAGTGGGGGGCAGGGCCACGGTGGAAACACCATATATTTT. The chain couples TRBV20-1 to TRBJ1-3; weak D call: TRBD1 (6 bases). Between the trimmed V and J ends, which lost 3 bases and 3 bases, there was a span of 18 bases. The CDR3 is 16 amino acids. Germline CDR1 is DFQATT and CDR2 is SNEGSKA (reference sequence).

In regard to this clonotype: A read error may explain this, as a much larger clone is one base away. This chain links TRBV7-3 with TRBJ1-1, with D perhaps matching TRBD1 (6 bases). The germline V gene has CDR1 SGHTA and CDR2 FQGTGA. The CDR3 is made up of 18 amino acids. The CDR3 is CDSSYWGRPGQMNTEAFF. As DNA, the CDR3 is TGTGACAGCAGCTACTGGGGTCGACCCGGACAGATGAACACTGAAGCTTTCTTT.

With regard to this clonotype: The junction differs from germline at one of its ends, possibly a read error. The V gene is TRBV7-8, the J gene TRBJ2-2; a weak D match, TRBD2 (5 bases). CDR3 length: 14 amino acids. CDR1 is SGHVS, CDR2 FQNEAQ, per germline. CDR3 amino acids: CASSPGIPTGEQFF. Written as DNA, the CDR3 is TGTGCCAGTAGCCCCGGGATACCCACCGGGGAGCAGTTTTTT.

This clonotype was counted many times. The rearrangement uses TRBV20-1 and TRBJ1-1; 7 bases line up with TRBD1. Per germline, CDR1 DFQATT and CDR2 SNEGSKA (reference sequence). This CDR3 region has 14 residues. Trimming at V came to 3 bases and at J to 1 base, leaving 5 bases not matched to a gene. The CDR3 loop is CSARGTGANTEAFF. CDR3 DNA sequence: TGCAGTGCTAGGGGAACAGGGGCGAACACTGAAGCTTTCTTT.